The sequence of this T cell receptor (beta chain) was determined in a study of shared T cell receptors in the human thymus. Sequencing used immunoSEQ multiplex PCR; TCRdb keeps in-frame clones, though not all of them. The data contain approximately 760,000 clones, 80% to 90% of them singletons. These data also formed part of another study, on human thymus T cells. This second study says: The thymus was resected at corrective cardiac surgery. Among thymic and blood repertoires, usage of V and J genes appeared biased. Thymic repertoires of unrelated individuals were reported in related research to overlap highly.

The material sequenced was thymocytes. The sequence came from a girl under three years old with a congenital heart defect.

CDR3 nucleotides: TGTGCCAGCAGTGCGGTTGAGCCGCTCACTGAAGCTTTCTTT. This translates into CASSAVEPLTEAFF. The gene calls are TRBV25-1 and TRBJ1-1; D remains unclear. In germline, CDR1 is MGHDK, CDR2 SYGVNS. V was trimmed by 4 bases and J by 4 bases, leaving 13 bases between them. CDR3 length: 14 amino acids.